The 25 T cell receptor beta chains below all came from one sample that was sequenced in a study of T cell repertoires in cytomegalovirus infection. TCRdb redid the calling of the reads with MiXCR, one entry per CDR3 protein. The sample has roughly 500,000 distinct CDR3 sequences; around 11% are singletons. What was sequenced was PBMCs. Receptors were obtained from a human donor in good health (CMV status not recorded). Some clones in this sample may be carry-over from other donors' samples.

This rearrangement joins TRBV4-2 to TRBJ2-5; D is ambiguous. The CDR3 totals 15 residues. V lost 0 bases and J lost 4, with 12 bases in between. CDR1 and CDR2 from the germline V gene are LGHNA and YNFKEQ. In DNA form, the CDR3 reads TGTGCCAGCAGCCAAGAATCCTCGGCCGGAGAGACCCAGTACTTC. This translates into CASSQESSAGETQYF.

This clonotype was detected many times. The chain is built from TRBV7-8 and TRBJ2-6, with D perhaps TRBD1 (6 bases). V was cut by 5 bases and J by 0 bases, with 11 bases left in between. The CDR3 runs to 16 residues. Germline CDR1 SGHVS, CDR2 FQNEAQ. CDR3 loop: CASSRHRDSGANVLTF. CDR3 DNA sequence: TGTGCCAGCAGCAGGCACAGGGACTCTGGGGCCAACGTCCTGACTTTC.

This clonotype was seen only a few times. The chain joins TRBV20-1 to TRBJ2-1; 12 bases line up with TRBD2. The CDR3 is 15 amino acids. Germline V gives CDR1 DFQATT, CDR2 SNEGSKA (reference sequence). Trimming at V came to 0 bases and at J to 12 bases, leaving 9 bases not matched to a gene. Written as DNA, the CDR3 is TGCAGTGCTAGAGAGGGACTAGCGGGCTTTAGGGGGCAGTTCTTC. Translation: CSAREGLAGFRGQFF.

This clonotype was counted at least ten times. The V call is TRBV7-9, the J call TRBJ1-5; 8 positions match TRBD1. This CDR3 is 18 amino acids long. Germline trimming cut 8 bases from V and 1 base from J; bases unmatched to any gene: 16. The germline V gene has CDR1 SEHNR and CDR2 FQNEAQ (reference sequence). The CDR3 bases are TGTGCCAGCCTCCTTGACCCCGGACAGGGCGAGAGCAATCAGCCCCAGCATTTT. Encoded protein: CASLLDPGQGESNQPQHF. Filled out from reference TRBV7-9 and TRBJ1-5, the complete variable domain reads DTGVSQNPRHKITKRGQNVTFRCDPISEHNRLYWYRQTLGQGPEFLTYFQNEAQLEKSRLLSDRFSAERPKGSFSTLEIQRTEQGDSAMYLCASLLDPGQGESNQPQHFGDGTRLSIL.

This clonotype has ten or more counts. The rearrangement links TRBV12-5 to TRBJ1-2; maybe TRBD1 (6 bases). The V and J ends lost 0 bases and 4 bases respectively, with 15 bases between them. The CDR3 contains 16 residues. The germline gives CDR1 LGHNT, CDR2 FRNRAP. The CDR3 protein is CASGLVLRGAGYGYTF. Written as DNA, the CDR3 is TGTGCTAGTGGTTTGGTACTTCGGGGGGCTGGCTATGGCTACACCTTC.

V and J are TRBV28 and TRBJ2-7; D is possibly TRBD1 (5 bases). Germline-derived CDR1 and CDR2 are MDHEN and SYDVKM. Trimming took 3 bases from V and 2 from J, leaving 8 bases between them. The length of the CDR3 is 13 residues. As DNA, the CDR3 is TGTGCCAGCAGTTTCACAGGAGCCTACGAGCAGTACTTC. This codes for CASSFTGAYEQYF.

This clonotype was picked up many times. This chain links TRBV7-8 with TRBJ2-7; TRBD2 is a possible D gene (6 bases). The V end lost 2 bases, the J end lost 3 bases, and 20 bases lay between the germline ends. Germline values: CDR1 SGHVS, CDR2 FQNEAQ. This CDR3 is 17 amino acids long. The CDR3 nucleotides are TGTGCCAGCAGCTTATCCGGGCCGGAGGGGTTGATCTACGAGCAGTACTTC. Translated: CASSLSGPEGLIYEQYF.

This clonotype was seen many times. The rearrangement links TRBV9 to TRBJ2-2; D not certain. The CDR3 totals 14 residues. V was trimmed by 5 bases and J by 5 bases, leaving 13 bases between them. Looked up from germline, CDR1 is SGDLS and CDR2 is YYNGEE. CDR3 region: CASSLLAQTGELFF. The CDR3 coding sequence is TGTGCCAGCAGTTTGCTCGCGCAGACCGGGGAGCTGTTTTTT.

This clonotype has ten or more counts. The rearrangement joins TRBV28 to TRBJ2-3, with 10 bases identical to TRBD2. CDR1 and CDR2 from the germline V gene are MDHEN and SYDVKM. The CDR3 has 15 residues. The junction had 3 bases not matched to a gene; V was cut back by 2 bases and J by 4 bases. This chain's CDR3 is CASSLTLAGADTQYF. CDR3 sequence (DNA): TGTGCCAGCAGTTTAACCCTAGCGGGAGCAGATACGCAGTATTTT. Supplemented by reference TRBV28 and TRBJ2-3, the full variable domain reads DVKVTQSSRYLVKRTGEKVFLECVQDMDHENMFWYRQDPGLGLRLIYFSYDVKMKEKGDIPEGYSVSREKKERFSLILESASTNQTSMYLCASSLTLAGADTQYFGPGTRLTVL.

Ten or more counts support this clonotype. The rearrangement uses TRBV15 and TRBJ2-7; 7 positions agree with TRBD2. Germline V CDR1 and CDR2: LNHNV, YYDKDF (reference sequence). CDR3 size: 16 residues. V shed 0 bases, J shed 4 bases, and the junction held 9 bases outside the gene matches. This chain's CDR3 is CATSRDDAGRAYEQYF. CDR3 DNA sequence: TGTGCCACCAGCAGAGATGACGCGGGGAGGGCGTACGAGCAGTACTTC.

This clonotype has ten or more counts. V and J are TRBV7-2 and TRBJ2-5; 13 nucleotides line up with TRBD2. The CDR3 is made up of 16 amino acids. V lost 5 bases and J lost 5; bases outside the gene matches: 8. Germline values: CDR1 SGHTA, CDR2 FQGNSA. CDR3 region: CASSGRGTSGEETQYF. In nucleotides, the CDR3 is TGTGCCAGCAGCGGAAGAGGGACTAGCGGGGAGGAGACCCAGTACTTC. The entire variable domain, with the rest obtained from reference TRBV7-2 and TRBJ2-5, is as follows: GAGVSQSPSNKVTEKGKDVELRCDPISGHTALYWYRQSLGQGLEFLIYFQGNSAPDKSGLPSDRFSAERTGGSVSTLTIQRTQQEDSAVYLCASSGRGTSGEETQYFGPGTRLLVL.

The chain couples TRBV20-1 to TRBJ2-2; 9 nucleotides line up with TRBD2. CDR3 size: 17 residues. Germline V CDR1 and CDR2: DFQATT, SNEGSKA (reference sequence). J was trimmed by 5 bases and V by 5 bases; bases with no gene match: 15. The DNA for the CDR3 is TGCAGTGCTCACCATGCGGGAGGGCCAAGGGAGACCGGGGAGCTGTTTTTT. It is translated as CSAHHAGGPRETGELFF.

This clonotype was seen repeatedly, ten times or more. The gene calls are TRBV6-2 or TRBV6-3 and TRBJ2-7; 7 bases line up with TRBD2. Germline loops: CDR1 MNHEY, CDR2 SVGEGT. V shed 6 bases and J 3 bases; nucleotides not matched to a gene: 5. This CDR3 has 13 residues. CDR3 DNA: TGTGCCAGCAGACGAAGCGGGGACTACGAGCAGTACTTC. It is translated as CASRRSGDYEQYF.

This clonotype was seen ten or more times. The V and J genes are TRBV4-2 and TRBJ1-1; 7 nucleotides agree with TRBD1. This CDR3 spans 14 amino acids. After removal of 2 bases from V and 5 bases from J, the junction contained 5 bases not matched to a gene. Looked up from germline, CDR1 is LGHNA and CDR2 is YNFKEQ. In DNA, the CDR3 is TGTGCCAGCAGCCAACGACAGGGCTTTACTGAAGCTTTCTTT. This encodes CASSQRQGFTEAFF.

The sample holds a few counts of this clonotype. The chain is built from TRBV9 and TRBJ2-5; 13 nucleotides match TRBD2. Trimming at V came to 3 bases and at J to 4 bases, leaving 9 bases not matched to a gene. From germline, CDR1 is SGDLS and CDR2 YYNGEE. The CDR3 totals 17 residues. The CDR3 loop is CASSGITTSGGRETQYF. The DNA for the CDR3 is TGTGCCAGCAGCGGCATCACGACTAGCGGGGGGCGAGAGACCCAGTACTTC.

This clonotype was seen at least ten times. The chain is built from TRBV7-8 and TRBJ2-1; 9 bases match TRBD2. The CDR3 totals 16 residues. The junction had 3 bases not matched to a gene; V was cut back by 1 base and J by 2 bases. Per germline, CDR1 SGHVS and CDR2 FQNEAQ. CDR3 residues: CASSLGLAVAYNEQFF. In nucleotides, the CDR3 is TGTGCCAGCAGCTTAGGACTAGCGGTGGCCTACAATGAGCAGTTCTTC.

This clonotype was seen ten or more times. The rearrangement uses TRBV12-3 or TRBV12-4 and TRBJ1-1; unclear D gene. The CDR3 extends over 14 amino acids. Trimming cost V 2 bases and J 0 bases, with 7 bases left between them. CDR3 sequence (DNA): TGTGCCAGCAGTTTATTACATATGAACACTGAAGCTTTCTTT. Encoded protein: CASSLLHMNTEAFF.

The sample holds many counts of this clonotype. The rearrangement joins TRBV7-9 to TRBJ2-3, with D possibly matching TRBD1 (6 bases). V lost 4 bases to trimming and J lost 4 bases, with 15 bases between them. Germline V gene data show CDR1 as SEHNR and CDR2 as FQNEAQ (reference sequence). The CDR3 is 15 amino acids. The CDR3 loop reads CASSSDRSVADTQYF. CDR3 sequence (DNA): TGTGCCAGCAGCTCGGACAGATCGGTGGCAGATACGCAGTATTTT.

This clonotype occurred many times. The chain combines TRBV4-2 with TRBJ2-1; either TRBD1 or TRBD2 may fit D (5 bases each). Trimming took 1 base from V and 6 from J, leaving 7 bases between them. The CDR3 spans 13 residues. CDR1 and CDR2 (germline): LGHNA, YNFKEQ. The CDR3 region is CASSQVGRNEQFF. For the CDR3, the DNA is TGTGCCAGCAGCCAAGTGGGACGCAATGAGCAGTTCTTC.

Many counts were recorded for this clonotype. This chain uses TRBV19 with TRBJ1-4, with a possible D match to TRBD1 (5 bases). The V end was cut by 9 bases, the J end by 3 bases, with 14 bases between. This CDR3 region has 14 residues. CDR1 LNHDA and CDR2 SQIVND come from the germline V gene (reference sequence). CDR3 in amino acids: CASGVGAANEKLFF. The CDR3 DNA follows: TGTGCCAGCGGAGTAGGGGCTGCTAATGAAAAACTGTTTTTT.

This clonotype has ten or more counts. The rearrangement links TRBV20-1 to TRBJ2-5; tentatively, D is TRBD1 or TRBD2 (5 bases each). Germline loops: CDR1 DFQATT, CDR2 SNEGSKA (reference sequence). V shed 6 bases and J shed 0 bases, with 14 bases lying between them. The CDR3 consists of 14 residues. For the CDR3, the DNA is TGCAGTGCCCGGGACCAGAGGGACCAAGAGACCCAGTACTTC. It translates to CSARDQRDQETQYF.

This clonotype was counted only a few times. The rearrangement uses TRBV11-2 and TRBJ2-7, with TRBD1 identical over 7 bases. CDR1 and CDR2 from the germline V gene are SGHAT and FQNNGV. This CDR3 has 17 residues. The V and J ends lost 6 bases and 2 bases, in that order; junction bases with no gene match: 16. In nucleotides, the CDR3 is TGTGCCAGCAGTTCCCTCCGAAGGACAGGTCTCGCCTACGAGCAGTACTTC. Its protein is CASSSLRRTGLAYEQYF.

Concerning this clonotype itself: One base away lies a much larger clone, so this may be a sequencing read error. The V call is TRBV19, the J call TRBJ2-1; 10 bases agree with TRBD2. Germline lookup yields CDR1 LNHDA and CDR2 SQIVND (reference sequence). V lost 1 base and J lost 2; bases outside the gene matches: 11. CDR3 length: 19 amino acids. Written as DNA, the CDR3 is TGTGCCAGTAGTATAGGCCTAGCGGGGGTGTCTGAGACCTACAATGAGCAGTTCTTC. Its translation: CASSIGLAGVSETYNEQFF.

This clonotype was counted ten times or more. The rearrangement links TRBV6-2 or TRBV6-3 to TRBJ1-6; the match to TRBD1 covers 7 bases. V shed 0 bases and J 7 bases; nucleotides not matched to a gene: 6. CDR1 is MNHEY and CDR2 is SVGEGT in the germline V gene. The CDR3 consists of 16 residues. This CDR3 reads CASSYSRDSPNSPLHF. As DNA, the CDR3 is TGTGCCAGCAGTTACTCCCGGGACAGTCCAAATTCACCCCTCCACTTT.

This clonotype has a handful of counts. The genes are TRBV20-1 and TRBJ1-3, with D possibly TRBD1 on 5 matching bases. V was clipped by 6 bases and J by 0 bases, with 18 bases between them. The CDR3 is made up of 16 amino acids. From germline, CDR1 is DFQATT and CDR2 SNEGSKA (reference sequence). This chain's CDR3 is CSATGTDFFSGNTIYF. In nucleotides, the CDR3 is TGCAGTGCAACCGGGACTGACTTTTTCTCTGGAAACACCATATATTTT.